This entry lists 7 T cell receptor beta chains sequenced from one sample in a study of blood T cell repertoires in COVID-19 (TCRdb year 2020). Libraries came from the immunoSEQ multiplex PCR assay. TCRdb took this table from immuneACCESS and kept in-frame rearrangements with V and J called. Such tables lack part of the clones; where checked against another copy, unresolved V genes explain under half of the gap, and the rest is unexplained. This sample comprises fewer than 90,000 clones, 87% of them detected only once. Roughly 15% of the sample is in the top ten clones. Specimen: peripheral blood. The receptors were sampled from a male donor with acute or convalescent COVID-19.

The chain carries TRBV7-9 and TRBJ2-5; perhaps TRBD1 as D (6 bases). From germline, CDR1 is SEHNR and CDR2 FQNEAQ (reference sequence). This CDR3 spans 16 amino acids. V lost 1 base, J lost 5 bases, and 17 bases lay in between. The CDR3 DNA follows: TGTGCCAGCAGCTTAGACGGGAAAGGGGGATTTGAGACCCAGTACTTC. It is translated as CASSLDGKGGFETQYF.

The count of this clone is one. This rearrangement joins TRBV3-1 (or the pseudogene TRBV3-2) to TRBJ2-7; D is possibly TRBD2 (7 bases). Trimming cost V 4 bases and J 3 bases, with 13 bases left between them. There are 14 residues in the CDR3. Germline CDR1 LGHDT, CDR2 YNNKEL (reference sequence). The CDR3 nucleotides read TGTGCCAGCAGCCGAAGCGGGACATTCTACGAGCAGTACTTC. Amino acids: CASSRSGTFYEQYF.

This rearrangement joins TRBV5-4 to TRBJ1-2; 7 nucleotides agree with TRBD1. This CDR3 spans 15 amino acids. The V and J ends lost 0 bases and 0 bases, in that order; junction bases with no gene match: 2. CDR1 is SGHNT, CDR2 YYREEE, per germline (reference sequence). CDR3 in amino acids: CASSLGGTANYGYTF. In DNA, the CDR3 is TGTGCCAGCAGCTTGGGGGGGACAGCTAACTATGGCTACACCTTC. The whole variable domain, remainder taken from reference TRBV5-4 and TRBJ1-2, is ETGVTQSPTHLIKTRGQQVTLRCSSQSGHNTVSWYQQALGQGPQFIFQYYREEENGRGNFPPRFSGLQFPNYSSELNVNALELDDSALYLCASSLGGTANYGYTFGSGTRLTVV.

The gene calls are TRBV5-4 and TRBJ1-1; D unresolved. V lost 3 bases to trimming and J lost 5 bases, with 11 bases between them. This CDR3 comprises 13 residues. Germline V gene sequence: CDR1 SGHNT, CDR2 YYREEE (reference sequence). CDR3 protein: CASSSSPGTEAFF. The CDR3 DNA sequence: TGTGCCAGCAGCTCCTCCCCGGGAACTGAAGCTTTCTTT.

V usage is TRBV3-1 (or the pseudogene TRBV3-2) and J usage is TRBJ2-2; the match to TRBD2 covers 7 bases. V was clipped by 2 bases and J by 5 bases; unmatched bases: 2. Per the germline V gene, CDR1 is LGHDT and CDR2 is YNNKEL (reference sequence). This CDR3 comprises 14 residues. CDR3 in DNA: TGTGCCAGCAGCCAATTCGGGGGGACCGGGGAGCTGTTTTTT. Its translation is CASSQFGGTGELFF.

The chain combines TRBV27 with TRBJ2-3, with TRBD2 matching over 7 bases. This CDR3 has 15 residues. Trimming removed 7 bases from V and 0 bases from J; junction bases left unmatched: 7. CDR1 MNHEY and CDR2 SMNVEV come from the germline V gene (reference sequence). In DNA form, the CDR3 reads TGTGCCAGCACCCGCAGCGGGACGAGCACAGATACGCAGTATTTT. Translating it yields CASTRSGTSTDTQYF.

The sample holds one count of this clone. The chain joins TRBV18 to TRBJ2-5; D is ambiguous. Germline V gene sequence: CDR1 KGHSH, CDR2 LQKENI. The CDR3 covers 14 residues. Trimming left V 5 bases short and J 2 bases short, with 12 bases between. CDR3 protein: CASSSGSGQETQYF. The CDR3 DNA reads as TGTGCCAGCTCATCCGGGTCCGGGCAAGAGACCCAGTACTTC.